The 5 T cell receptor beta chains given below trace back to one sample, sequenced in a study of OX40 agonist ivuxolimab in advanced cancers. TCRdb keeps only in-frame clones here, not all; method: immunoSEQ multiplex PCR. The sample has 55,000 to 80,000 clones; 86% are singletons. The sample in question was CD4+ or CD8+ T cells sorted from blood, obtained in a trial of the OX40 agonist ivuxolimab. The receptors here all came from an adult with an advanced solid tumor such as melanoma, head and neck, liver or kidney cancer.

This rearrangement joins TRBV2 to TRBJ2-7; 9 nucleotides agree with TRBD1. The CDR3 is made up of 17 amino acids. Germline V gene lookup returns CDR1 SNHLY and CDR2 FYNNEI. Trimming removed 4 bases from V and 0 bases from J; junction bases left unmatched: 10. The CDR3 region has the DNA TGTGCCAGCAGTGGGTTTTTGGGACAGGGAAGCTCCTACGAGCAGTACTTC. Its translation is CASSGFLGQGSSYEQYF.

Details on this clone: The same CDR3 can be traced to other DNA sequences in this sample. The chain has TRBV18 and TRBJ1-1; D not resolved. The CDR3 covers 14 residues. Per the germline V gene, CDR1 is KGHSH and CDR2 is LQKENI. Trimming left V 2 bases short and J 0 bases short, with 7 bases between. The CDR3 bases are TGTGCCAGCTCACCAGGCGGGCTGAACACTGAAGCTTTCTTT. Protein: CASSPGGLNTEAFF.

This chain links TRBV9 with TRBJ2-7; no clear D gene. V gave up 0 bases and J gave up 0 bases, with 4 bases separating them. Germline V gives CDR1 SGDLS, CDR2 YYNGEE. The CDR3 has 13 residues. The CDR3 DNA sequence: TGTGCCAGCAGCGTAGAGGACTCCTACGAGCAGTACTTC. It codes for CASSVEDSYEQYF.

This chain joins TRBV11-2 and TRBJ1-1; TRBD1 might be the D (5 bases). The CDR3 length is 13 residues. The V and J ends lost 3 bases and 1 base respectively, with 6 bases between them. Looked up from germline, CDR1 is SGHAT and CDR2 is FQNNGV. The CDR3 nucleotides are TGTGCCAGCAGCTTGACAGAGAACACTGAAGCTTTCTTT. This codes for CASSLTENTEAFF.

V is TRBV11-2 and J is TRBJ1-1; possibly TRBD1 for D (6 bases). Trimming took 3 bases from V and 7 from J, leaving 15 bases between them. Germline CDR1 reads SGHAT; CDR2 reads FQNNGV. CDR3 length equals 14 residues. The CDR3 DNA follows: TGTGCCAGCAGCTTGGGGGGCCTGGAGAATGAAGCTTTCTTT. It encodes CASSLGGLENEAFF.